Presented here are 22 T cell receptor beta chains from one specimen sequenced in a study of response to subunit inactivated influenza vaccine. TCRdb independently ran MiXCR on the RT-PCR reads; one entry per CDR3 protein. Seen here are about 540,000 distinct CDR3 sequences, around 13% observed once, and the top ten hold 11%. The material was PBMCs from blood, obtained 11 to 12 days after vaccination. These receptors originate from a man between 50 and 59 years old who received an inactivated influenza vaccine.

This clonotype was seen many times. The V and J genes are TRBV11-2 and TRBJ2-1; 12 bases match TRBD2. CDR3 length equals 16 residues. Trimming took 5 bases from V and 9 from J; bases not matched to a gene: 11. Germline V lookup: CDR1 SGHAT, CDR2 FQNNGV. CDR3 nucleotides: TGTGCCAGCAGCCCCCGGGCTAGCGGGGGGGCCGGTGAGCAGTTCTTC. This encodes CASSPRASGGAGEQFF.

This clonotype turned up a few times. The chain recombines TRBV4-2 with TRBJ1-4; no firm D call. There are 12 residues in the CDR3. V was trimmed by 2 bases and J by 8 bases, leaving 6 bases between them. The germline gives CDR1 LGHNA, CDR2 YNFKEQ. This CDR3 is CASSQPGEKLFF. The CDR3 DNA follows: TGTGCCAGCAGCCAACCGGGCGAAAAACTGTTTTTT.

V is TRBV20-1 and J is TRBJ2-1; D is undetermined. Germline CDR1 reads DFQATT; CDR2 reads SNEGSKA (reference sequence). The length of the CDR3 is 14 residues. The V end was cut by 3 bases, the J end by 2 bases, with 11 bases between. CDR3 amino acids: CSARIGVAYNEQFF. In DNA, the CDR3 is TGCAGTGCTAGGATTGGGGTGGCCTACAATGAGCAGTTCTTC.

This clonotype was detected many times. This sequence joins TRBV28 and TRBJ2-1; 8 bases line up with TRBD2. V shed 0 bases and J 4 bases; nucleotides not matched to a gene: 8. Germline CDR1 MDHEN, CDR2 SYDVKM. The CDR3 totals 17 residues. This CDR3 reads CASSLWGGLADYNEQFF. In nucleotides, the CDR3 is TGTGCCAGCAGTTTATGGGGAGGACTAGCTGATTACAATGAGCAGTTCTTC.

The V and J genes are TRBV7-9 and TRBJ1-2, with unresolved D. The CDR3 runs 11 residues. V shed 5 bases and J shed 5 bases, with 6 bases lying between them. The germline gives CDR1 SEHNR, CDR2 FQNEAQ (reference sequence). CDR3 coding DNA: TGTGCCAGCAGCGCAAGTTATGGCTACACCTTC. Its translation: CASSASYGYTF.

The chain has TRBV28 and TRBJ2-7, with 7 bases aligning to TRBD2. The CDR3 loop spans 16 amino acids. In germline, CDR1 is MDHEN, CDR2 SYDVKM. The junction had 6 bases not matched to a gene; V was cut back by 1 base and J by 0 bases. The CDR3 is CASSLLSSGFSYEQYF. Written as DNA, the CDR3 is TGTGCCAGCAGTTTATTGTCTAGCGGTTTCTCCTACGAGCAGTACTTC.

The J gene is TRBJ1-3, the V gene TRBV20-1; D might be TRBD1 (5 bases). Trimming took 6 bases from V and 4 from J, leaving 16 bases between them. Germline V gene lookup returns CDR1 DFQATT and CDR2 SNEGSKA (reference sequence). This CDR3 comprises 14 residues. As DNA, the CDR3 is TGCAGTGCGGTAGTTCGGGGGAGCGGAAACACCATATATTTT. Protein product: CSAVVRGSGNTIYF.

The sample holds a few counts of this clonotype. The CDR3 spells CASSGGTVTTGELFF. CDR3 coding DNA: TGCGCCAGCAGCGGAGGGACAGTTACCACCGGGGAGCTGTTTTTT. The rearrangement uses TRBV5-1 and TRBJ2-2; D possibly corresponds to TRBD1 (7 bases). Germline loops: CDR1 SGHRS, CDR2 YFSETQ. V dropped 4 bases and J dropped 4 bases, with 14 bases sitting between them. The length of the CDR3 is 15 residues.

This clonotype was seen a handful of times. The genes are TRBV15 and TRBJ2-2; 7 nucleotides agree with TRBD2. This CDR3 is built from 15 residues. Germline values: CDR1 LNHNV, CDR2 YYDKDF (reference sequence). V lost 0 bases and J lost 5; bases outside the gene matches: 3. The chain's CDR3 is CATSRDRGETGELFF. The CDR3 DNA reads as TGTGCCACCAGCAGAGATCGGGGGGAAACCGGGGAGCTGTTTTTT. The variable domain in full, with the rest retrieved from reference TRBV15 and TRBJ2-2, is DAMVIQNPRYQVTQFGKPVTLSCSQTLNHNVMYWYQQKSSQAPKLLFHYYDKDFNNEADTPDNFQSRRPNTSFCFLDIRSPGLGDTAMYLCATSRDRGETGELFFGEGSRLTVL.

The chain recombines TRBV7-2 with TRBJ2-2, with D perhaps matching TRBD2 (5 bases). The CDR3 consists of 16 residues. CDR1 and CDR2 (germline): SGHTA, FQGNSA. The V end was cut by 6 bases, the J end by 0 bases, with 14 bases between. This CDR3 is CASSQYRTPNTGELFF. In DNA form, the CDR3 reads TGTGCCAGCAGTCAATATCGGACTCCGAACACCGGGGAGCTGTTTTTT.

J is TRBJ2-7 and V is TRBV20-1, with 11 bases fitting TRBD2. CDR1 DFQATT and CDR2 SNEGSKA come from the germline V gene (reference sequence). The CDR3 length is 13 residues. J was trimmed by 2 bases and V by 6 bases; bases with no gene match: 3. CDR3 sequence reads: CSADSGGAYEQYF. Here the CDR3 DNA reads TGCAGTGCCGATAGCGGGGGGGCCTACGAGCAGTACTTC.

The sample holds a few counts of this clonotype. V usage is TRBV5-1 and J usage is TRBJ2-2; the D is unclear. With 7 bases removed from V and 5 bases from J, the gap between germline ends came to 15 bases. CDR3 size: 14 residues. From germline, CDR1 is SGHRS and CDR2 YFSETQ. CDR3 DNA: TGCGCCAGCCAAGAATTTGATGGTACCGGGGAGCTGTTTTTT. Translated, it gives CASQEFDGTGELFF.

V and J are TRBV6-2 or TRBV6-3 and TRBJ1-1, with TRBD1 identical over 8 bases. CDR1 MNHEY and CDR2 SVGEGT come from the germline V gene. CDR3 size: 14 residues. V was clipped by 6 bases and J by 10 bases; unmatched bases: 13. The CDR3 nucleotides read TGTGCCAGCAGCCGAACGGGACAGGATATGGGAGCTTTCTTT. This translates into CASSRTGQDMGAFF.

This clonotype appeared a few times. The V and J genes are TRBV5-1 and TRBJ2-5; 7 positions agree with TRBD2. The CDR3 runs 15 residues. V lost 2 bases and J lost 3; bases outside the gene matches: 7. CDR1 and CDR2 (germline): SGHRS, YFSETQ. The CDR3 reads CASSFSSGEEETQYF. DNA for the CDR3: TGCGCCAGCAGCTTCTCTAGCGGAGAGGAAGAGACCCAGTACTTC.

This clonotype was recorded a few times. The germline gene is not matched at one end of the junction; a read error may be the cause. The chain couples TRBV7-9 to TRBJ1-2; a weak D match, TRBD1 (5 bases). The CDR3 is made up of 13 amino acids. Germline values: CDR1 SEHNR, CDR2 FQNEAQ (reference sequence). CDR3 DNA: TGTTCCAGCAGTCCCGGGACGGGCTATGGCTACACCTTC. Translated, it gives CSSSPGTGYGYTF.

The V call is TRBV7-8, the J call TRBJ2-7; no definite D call. Germline CDR1 and CDR2: SGHVS and FQNEAQ. V was cut by 2 bases and J by 3 bases, with 14 bases left in between. This CDR3 contains 15 residues. CDR3 residues: CASSLSAPTGYEQYF. CDR3 DNA: TGTGCCAGCAGCTTATCGGCTCCCACGGGCTACGAGCAGTACTTC. The full variable domain, its missing parts supplied by reference TRBV7-8 and TRBJ2-7, is GAGVSQSPRYKVAKRGQDVALRCDPISGHVSLFWYQQALGQGPEFLTYFQNEAQLDKSGLPSDRFFAERPEGSVSTLKIQRTQQEDSAVYLCASSLSAPTGYEQYFGPGTRLTVT.

This clonotype was seen a handful of times. The CDR3 sequence: CASSLARGRGGTEAFF. The CDR3 DNA sequence: TGTGCCAGCAGTTTAGCGCGTGGCAGGGGAGGGACTGAAGCTTTCTTT. This chain links TRBV12-3 or TRBV12-4 with TRBJ1-1; possible D gene TRBD1, 6 bases. The V gene lost 0 bases and the J gene lost 5 bases, with 16 bases spanning the gap. There are 16 residues in the CDR3.

This clonotype was counted a few times. The CDR3 here is CASSLQASGYNEQFF. CDR3 nucleotide sequence: TGTGCCAGCAGCTTGCAGGCTAGTGGATACAATGAGCAGTTCTTC. The rearrangement uses TRBV5-5 and TRBJ2-1, with D unclear. The V gene's germline CDR1 is SGHKS and CDR2 YYEKEE (reference sequence). The CDR3 loop spans 15 amino acids. Trimming pared 1 base from V and 4 bases from J, leaving 12 bases between.

This chain joins TRBV6-1 and TRBJ1-2; TRBD1 might be the D (6 bases). Trimming left V 6 bases short and J 3 bases short, with 14 bases between. The germline CDR1 and CDR2 sequences are MNHNS and SASEGT. The CDR3 covers 14 residues. As DNA, the CDR3 is TGTGCCAGCAGAACCCCGGGGGGCCACTATGGCTACACCTTC. It encodes CASRTPGGHYGYTF.

This clonotype was observed a handful of times. The V gene is TRBV6-1, the J gene TRBJ2-3, with a tentative D call TRBD2 (7 bases). V was trimmed by 4 bases and J by 6 bases, leaving 17 bases between them. Germline CDR1 and CDR2: MNHNS and SASEGT. The CDR3 totals 15 residues. The CDR3, as DNA: TGTGCCAGCAGTGGGGGGCTAGCGGCCGGGGATACGCAGTATTTT. This codes for CASSGGLAAGDTQYF.

This chain joins TRBV11-3 and TRBJ2-5, with D uncertain. The CDR3 has 13 amino acids. Trimming left V 6 bases short and J 0 bases short, with 8 bases between. Germline V CDR1 and CDR2: SGHNT, YENEEA. DNA of the CDR3: TGTGCCAGCAGATCCGGGTACCAAGAGACCCAGTACTTC. Translating it yields CASRSGYQETQYF.

Ten or more counts support this clonotype. The chain has TRBV18 and TRBJ2-5; D unclear. The CDR3 consists of 13 residues. Trimming removed 0 bases at V and 1 base at J, with 3 bases between. Germline-derived CDR1 and CDR2 are KGHSH and LQKENI. CDR3 loop: CASSPPAQETQYF. CDR3 bases: TGTGCCAGCTCACCACCAGCCCAAGAGACCCAGTACTTC.